This T cell receptor beta chain emerged from a study of blood T cells in healthy people across ages (dated by TCRdb to the mid-2010s). With regard to the full study: Template switching captured roughly one uniquely barcoded TCR beta cDNA molecule per two T cells in model experiments. The study measured age-related changes in TCR beta repertoire diversity using deep sequencing normalized with unique cDNA molecular identifiers. Donors were grouped into four age groups: young (average roughly 17 years), middle-aged (39), aged (roughly 62) and long-lived (less than 85). The study analyzed two additional independent replicas of 1 million unique cDNA reads from the same blood draw for two donors, one aged 18 to 29 and one aged 80 or older. Overall results and qualifications from the work: Compared with the aged group, more naive CD4+ T cells, fewer expanded clones and increased TCR diversity were shown by the long-lived group, suggesting age selection. Estimates of total diversity from one million sequenced T cells were regarded as lower bounds and underestimates. Observed TCR beta diversity correlated strongly with the percentage of naive T cells measured by flow cytometry. Because profiling used bulk unsorted PBMCs, naive and antigen-experienced compartments could not be compared conclusively. Observed TCR beta diversity per million T cells fell roughly linearly with age, and a significant reduction was already apparent by age around 40. Because donor CMV infection status was unknown, age-related changes in expanded clonotypes were potentially confounded.

This clonotype came up once. Its antigen target is currently unknown. It has no much larger one-base neighbor in the sample; base qualities were not kept. Library prep was done by 5' RACE. TCRdb shows the sequencer as Illumina HiSeq 2500. The second PCR ran for roughly 7 to 12 cycles and used a J-beta primer mix along with a sample-barcoded 5' primer. A template-switch 5' adaptor carrying 12 random nucleotides introduced a unique molecular identifier onto each TCR beta cDNA molecule. Each sample yielded at least 3 million CDR3-containing paired-end reads. First-strand cDNA synthesis was performed from all RNA using the Mint cDNA synthesis kit, with priming by a TRBC-specific oligonucleotide. Following uracil-DNA glycosylase treatment, a first 18-cycle PCR with universal primers M1SS and BC2_uni_R was performed on all cDNA. As for the original processing: Normalization of each sample was performed by random selection of 1 million high-quality reads, each carrying a distinct molecular identifier. Instead of being binned into consensus sequences, reads with shared molecular identifiers were discarded. MiTCR, set to a Q25 quality threshold and the strictest error-elimination algorithm, was used for CDR3 identification, clonotype clustering and error correction. A nonparametric unseen species model with Euler transformation was used to estimate lower-bound total TCR beta diversity. In-frame beta chains were kept once TCRdb had trimmed the public reads at Q25 with fastp and called clones with MiXCR. Every entry covers one CDR3 protein and lists the most common genes and DNA from its rows. It is TCRdb's table, rather than the study itself, that gives the V and J calls and clone size. This sample lists 760,000 or so distinct CDR3 sequences; just under 25% were detected once. The ten biggest clones cover more than 7.5% of the sample.

The germline V gene encodes CDR1 MDHEN and CDR2 SYDVKM. The cysteine opens and the phenylalanine closes a CDR3 of 14 amino acids. Only CDR3 DNA remains: 42 bases, in frame from the first base. V drops 8 bases and J drops 5 bases, leaving 16 bases in between. The approximately 40 donors, aged about 6 to 95 years, were systemically healthy Caucasian individuals from Russia. Approximately 10 milliliters of peripheral blood were collected from each donor into EDTA-treated Vacutainer tubes. Ficoll-Paque density-gradient centrifugation was used to isolate PBMCs, with at least 6.5 million per sample. Total RNA was extracted from PBMCs with Trizol reagent, with at least 6 micrograms obtained per sample. For every donor, an aliquot of PBMCs went through flow cytometry to measure the percentages of naive CD45RAhigh/CD27high T cells. These data also formed part of another study, on T cells of mothers and their children. From that second study: Nine systemically healthy Caucasian individuals, comprising three mothers and their six children, were included as donors. cDNA synthesis used all of the extracted RNA, with approximately 1.4 ug of RNA in each 15 ul reaction. In the second PCR, the M1S primer added sample barcodes and 2-4 random nucleotides. Over 8.5 million TCR beta CDR3 reads were obtained for each mother, and around 3 million reads were obtained for each child. TCR recombination output is similarly shaped by thymic selection in related and unrelated pairs, with a minor effect exerted by inherited differences. Normalized repertoire overlap was always found to be slightly, but never significantly, higher in related mother-child pairs than in unrelated mother-child pairs. Persistent microchimeric T cell clones were not detected, at a sensitivity of about 100 clones per million clonotypes. The study used deep NGS to compare TCR beta repertoires of mothers and children, seeking features distinguishing related mother-child pairs from unrelated individuals. On average, the children were roughly 12 +/- 4 years old, while the mothers were 40 +/- 4 years old. After adapter ligation with NEBNext reagents, the libraries were sequenced on Illumina HiSeq 2000 with 100+100 nt paired-end reads. To prevent cross-contamination, the mother and child libraries were prepared one month apart and sequenced in separate runs. Each donor had between 500,000 and 2,000,000 distinct TCR beta clonotypes identified. Naive TCR beta clonotypes were estimated from low-frequency clonotypes matched to each donor's FACS-determined naive share, without sorting.

The sequence joins TRBV28 to TRBJ1-5; TRBD1 is a possible D gene, resting on 5 matching bases. This receptor was obtained from a boy under 18 in good health. The sample consisted of blood. The nucleotide sequence reads TGTGCCAGCTCCGGGACGAAGGTGGATCAGCCCCAGCATTTT. Its protein reads: CASSGTKVDQPQHF.